These 5 T cell receptor beta chains were all obtained from the same sample, sequenced in a study of beta chain features in type 1 diabetes. Every bit of the isolated RNA underwent reverse transcription, so sequencing read expressed TCRB transcripts. The assay was immunoSEQ multiplex PCR, and TCRdb's table has in-frame clones only and misses some. The sample records around 140,000 clones, more than 9% being singletons. Sequencing input: naive CD4+ T cells from blood. The receptors stem from a man in his late teens or twenties in good health.

The rearrangement uses TRBV6-5 and TRBJ1-5; D is unclear. Deletions cut 0 bases from V and 1 base from J, with 7 bases between. CDR3 size: 15 residues. Germline V gene data show CDR1 as MNHEY and CDR2 as SVGAGI. The CDR3 bases are TGTGCCAGCAGTTACTCCAGCAGGAGCAATCAGCCCCAGCATTTT. This codes for CASSYSSRSNQPQHF.

This clone was recorded many times. The genes are TRBV4-2 and TRBJ2-1; 9 positions match TRBD2. The CDR3 is 16 amino acids. Trimming took 3 bases from V and 6 from J; bases not matched to a gene: 9. Per germline, CDR1 LGHNA and CDR2 YNFKEQ. CDR3 residues: CASSQAGTSYSNEQFF. The DNA of the CDR3 is TGTGCCAGCAGCCAGGCCGGGACTAGCTATAGCAATGAGCAGTTCTTC.

This clone turned up a few times. The CDR3 loop reads CASSGGLAGGPGREQYF. The CDR3 DNA reads TGTGCCAGCAGCGGCGGACTAGCGGGGGGGCCGGGGCGCGAGCAGTACTTC. The chain has TRBV5-4 and TRBJ2-7; 15 positions match TRBD2. The germline V gene has CDR1 SGHNT and CDR2 YYREEE (reference sequence). The CDR3 loop spans 17 amino acids. After removal of 4 bases from V and 6 bases from J, the junction contained 11 bases not matched to a gene.

A few counts support this clone. V and J are TRBV7-8 and TRBJ1-2, with a tentative D call TRBD1 (5 bases). Trimming stripped 0 bases from V and 1 base from J, with 9 bases between. This CDR3 comprises 15 residues. CDR1 and CDR2 from the germline V gene are SGHVS and FQNEAQ. The CDR3 region has the DNA TGTGCCAGCAGCTTAGCGCCAGGGAATAACTATGGCTACACCTTC. This codes for CASSLAPGNNYGYTF. Full variable domain (outside the CDR3, taken from reference TRBV7-8 and TRBJ1-2): GAGVSQSPRYKVAKRGQDVALRCDPISGHVSLFWYQQALGQGPEFLTYFQNEAQLDKSGLPSDRFFAERPEGSVSTLKIQRTQQEDSAVYLCASSLAPGNNYGYTFGSGTRLTVV.

This clone was detected a few times. This chain links TRBV5-1 with TRBJ2-3, with D perhaps matching TRBD2 (6 bases). Trimming cost V 4 bases and J 5 bases, with 14 bases left between them. The CDR3 loop spans 14 amino acids. The germline V gene encodes CDR1 SGHRS and CDR2 YFSETQ. For the CDR3, the DNA is TGCGCCAGCAGCCCCACGGGAGCGCAAGATACGCAGTATTTT. Amino acid sequence: CASSPTGAQDTQYF.